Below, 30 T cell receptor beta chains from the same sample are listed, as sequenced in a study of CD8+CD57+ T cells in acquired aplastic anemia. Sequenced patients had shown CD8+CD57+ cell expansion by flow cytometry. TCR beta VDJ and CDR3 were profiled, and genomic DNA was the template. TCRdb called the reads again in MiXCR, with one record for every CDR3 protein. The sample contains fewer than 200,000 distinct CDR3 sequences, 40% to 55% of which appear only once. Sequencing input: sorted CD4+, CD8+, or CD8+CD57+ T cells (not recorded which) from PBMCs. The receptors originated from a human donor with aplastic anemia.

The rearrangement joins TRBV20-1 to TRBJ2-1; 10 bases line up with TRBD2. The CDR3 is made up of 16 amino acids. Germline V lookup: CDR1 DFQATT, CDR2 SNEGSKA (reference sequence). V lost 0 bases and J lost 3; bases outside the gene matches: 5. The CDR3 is CSARDYTSGVYNEQFF. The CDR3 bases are TGCAGTGCTAGAGATTACACTAGCGGGGTCTACAATGAGCAGTTCTTC.

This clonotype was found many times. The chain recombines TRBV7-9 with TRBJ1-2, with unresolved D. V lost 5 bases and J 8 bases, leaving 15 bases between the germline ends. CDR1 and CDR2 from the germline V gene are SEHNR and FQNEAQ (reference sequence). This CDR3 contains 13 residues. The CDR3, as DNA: TGTGCCAGCAGCCCTGGACTGAACGGGGGCTACACCTTC. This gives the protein CASSPGLNGGYTF.

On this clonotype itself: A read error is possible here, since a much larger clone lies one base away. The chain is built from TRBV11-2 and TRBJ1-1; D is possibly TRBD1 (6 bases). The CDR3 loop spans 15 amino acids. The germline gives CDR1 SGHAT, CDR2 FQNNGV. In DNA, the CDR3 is TGTGCCAGCAGGGAAGCGGGGGGGCTTGGGACTGAAGCTTCCTTT. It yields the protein CASREAGGLGTEASF.

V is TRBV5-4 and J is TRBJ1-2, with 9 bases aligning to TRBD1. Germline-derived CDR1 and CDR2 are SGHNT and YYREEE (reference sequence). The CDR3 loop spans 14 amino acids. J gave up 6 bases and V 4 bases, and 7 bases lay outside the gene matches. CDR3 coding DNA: TGTGCCAGCAGCCCCCGGACAGGGGATAATGGCTACACCTTC. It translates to CASSPRTGDNGYTF.

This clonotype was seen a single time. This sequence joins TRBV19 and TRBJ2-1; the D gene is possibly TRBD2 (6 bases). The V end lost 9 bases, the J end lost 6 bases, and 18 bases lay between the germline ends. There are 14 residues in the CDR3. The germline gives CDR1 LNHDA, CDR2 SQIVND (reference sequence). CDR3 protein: CASNPFAGGNEQFF. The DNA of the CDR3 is TGTGCCAGCAATCCCTTCGCCGGGGGCAATGAGCAGTTCTTC.

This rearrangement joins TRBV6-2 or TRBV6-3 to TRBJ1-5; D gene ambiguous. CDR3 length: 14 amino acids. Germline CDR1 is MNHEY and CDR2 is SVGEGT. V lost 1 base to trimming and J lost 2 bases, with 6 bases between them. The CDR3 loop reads CASSYLQGNQPQHF. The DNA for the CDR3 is TGTGCCAGCAGTTACTTGCAGGGCAATCAGCCCCAGCATTTT.

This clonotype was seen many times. The DNA for the CDR3 is TGTGCCAGCAGTGAAAGGGCGGGGCAAGAGACCCAGTACTTC. This sequence encodes CASSERAGQETQYF. The chain carries TRBV6-1 and TRBJ2-5; TRBD2 is a possible D gene (6 bases). Trimming took 2 bases from V and 2 from J, leaving 9 bases between them. Germline-derived CDR1 and CDR2 are MNHNS and SASEGT. The CDR3 totals 14 residues.

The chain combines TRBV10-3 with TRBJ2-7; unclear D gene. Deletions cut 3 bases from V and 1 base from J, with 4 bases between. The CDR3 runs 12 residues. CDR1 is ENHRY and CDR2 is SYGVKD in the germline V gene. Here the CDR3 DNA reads TGTGCCATCAGTGAAGAGTCCTACGAGCAGTACTTC. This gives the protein CAISEESYEQYF.

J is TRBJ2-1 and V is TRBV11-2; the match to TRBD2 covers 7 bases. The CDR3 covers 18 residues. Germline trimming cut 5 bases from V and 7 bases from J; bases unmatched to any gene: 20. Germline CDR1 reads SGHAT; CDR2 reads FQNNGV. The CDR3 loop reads CASSPPLRLAQRGNEQFF. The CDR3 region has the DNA TGTGCCAGCAGCCCCCCCCTGCGACTAGCTCAAAGAGGGAATGAGCAGTTCTTC. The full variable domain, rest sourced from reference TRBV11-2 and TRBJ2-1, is EAGVAQSPRYKIIEKRQSVAFWCNPISGHATLYWYQQILGQGPKLLIQFQNNGVVDDSQLPKDRFSAERLKGVDSTLKIQPAKLEDSAVYLCASSPPLRLAQRGNEQFFGPGTRLTVL.

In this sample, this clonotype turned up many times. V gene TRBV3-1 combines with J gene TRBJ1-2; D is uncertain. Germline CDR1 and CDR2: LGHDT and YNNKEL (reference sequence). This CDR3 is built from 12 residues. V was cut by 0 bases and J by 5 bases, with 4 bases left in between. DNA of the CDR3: TGTGCCAGCAGCCAAGATCTTTATGGCTACACCTTC. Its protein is CASSQDLYGYTF.

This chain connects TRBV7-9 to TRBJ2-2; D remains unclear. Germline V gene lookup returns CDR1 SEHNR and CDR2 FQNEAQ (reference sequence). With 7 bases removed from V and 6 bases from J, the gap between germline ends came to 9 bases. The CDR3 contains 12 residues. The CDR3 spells CASNRHSGELFF. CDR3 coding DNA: TGTGCCAGCAACCGTCATTCCGGGGAGCTGTTTTTT.

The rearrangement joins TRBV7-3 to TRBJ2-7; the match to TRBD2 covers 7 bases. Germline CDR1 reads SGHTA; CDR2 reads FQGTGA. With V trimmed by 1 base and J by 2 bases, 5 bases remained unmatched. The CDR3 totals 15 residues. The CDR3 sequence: CASSLMAGAPYEQYF. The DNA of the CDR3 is TGTGCCAGCAGCTTAATGGCGGGAGCCCCCTACGAGCAGTACTTC.

Here the CDR3 reads CAGLQGRMETQYF. The CDR3 DNA is TGTGCCGGACTACAGGGGCGCATGGAGACCCAGTACTTC. J is TRBJ2-5 and V is TRBV2; D perhaps matches TRBD1 (7 bases). V was trimmed by 11 bases and J by 5 bases, leaving 18 bases between them. Germline-derived CDR1 and CDR2 are SNHLY and FYNNEI. This CDR3 has 13 amino acids. Together with reference TRBV2 and TRBJ2-5, the CDR3 gives the full variable domain: EPEVTQTPSHQVTQMGQEVILRCVPISNHLYFYWYRQILGQKVEFLVSFYNNEISEKSEIFDDQFSVERPDGSNFTLKIRSTKLEDSAMYFCAGLQGRMETQYFGPGTRLLVL.

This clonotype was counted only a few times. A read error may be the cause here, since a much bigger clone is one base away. CDR3 residues: CASSFDYEQYF. The CDR3 region has the DNA TGTGCCAGCAGCTTCGACTACGAGCAGTACTTC. The gene calls are TRBV7-9 and TRBJ2-7; D not resolved. The CDR3 is 11 residues long. V dropped 3 bases and J dropped 3 bases, with 3 bases sitting between them. The germline V gene encodes CDR1 SEHNR and CDR2 FQNEAQ (reference sequence). Looking up the rest from reference TRBV7-9 and TRBJ2-7 gives the full variable domain: DTGVSQNPRHKITKRGQNVTFRCDPISEHNRLYWYRQTLGQGPEFLTYFQNEAQLEKSRLLSDRFSAERPKGSFSTLEIQRTEQGDSAMYLCASSFDYEQYFGPGTRLTVT.

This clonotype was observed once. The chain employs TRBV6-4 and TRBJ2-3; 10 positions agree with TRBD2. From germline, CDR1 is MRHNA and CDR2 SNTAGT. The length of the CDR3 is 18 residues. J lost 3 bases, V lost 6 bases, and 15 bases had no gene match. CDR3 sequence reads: CASRDRSGGADGTDTQYF. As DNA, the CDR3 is TGTGCCAGCAGAGACAGGAGCGGGGGGGCCGATGGGACAGATACGCAGTATTTT.

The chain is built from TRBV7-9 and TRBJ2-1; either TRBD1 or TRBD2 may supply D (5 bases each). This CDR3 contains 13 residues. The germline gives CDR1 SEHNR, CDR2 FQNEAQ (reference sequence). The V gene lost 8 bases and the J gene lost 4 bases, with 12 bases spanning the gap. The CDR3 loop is CASRDGEYNEQFF. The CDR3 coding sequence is TGTGCCAGCCGGGACGGAGAATACAATGAGCAGTTCTTC.

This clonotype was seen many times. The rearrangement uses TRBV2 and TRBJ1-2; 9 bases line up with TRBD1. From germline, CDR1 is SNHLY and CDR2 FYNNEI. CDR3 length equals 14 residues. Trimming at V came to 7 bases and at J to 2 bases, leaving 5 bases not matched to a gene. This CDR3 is CASNTGTGNYGYTF. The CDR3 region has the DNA TGTGCCAGCAATACCGGGACAGGGAACTATGGCTACACCTTC.

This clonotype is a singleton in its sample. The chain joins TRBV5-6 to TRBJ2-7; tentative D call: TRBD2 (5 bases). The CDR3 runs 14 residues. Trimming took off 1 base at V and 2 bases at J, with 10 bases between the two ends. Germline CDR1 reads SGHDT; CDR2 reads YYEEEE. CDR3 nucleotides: TGTGCCAGCAGCTTGCGGGAATGGCCCTACGAGCAGTACTTC. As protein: CASSLREWPYEQYF.

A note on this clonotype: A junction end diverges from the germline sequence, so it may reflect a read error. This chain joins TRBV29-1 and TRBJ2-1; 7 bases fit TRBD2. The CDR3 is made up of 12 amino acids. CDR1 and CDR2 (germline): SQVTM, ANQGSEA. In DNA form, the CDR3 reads TGCAGCATTGAAGCGGGATACAATGAGCAGTTCTTC. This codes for CSIEAGYNEQFF.

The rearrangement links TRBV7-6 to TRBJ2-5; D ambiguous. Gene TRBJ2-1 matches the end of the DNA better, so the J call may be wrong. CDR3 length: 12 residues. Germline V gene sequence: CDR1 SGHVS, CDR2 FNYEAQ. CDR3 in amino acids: CASSLLGAEQFF. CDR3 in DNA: TGTGCCAGCAGCTTACTGGGCGCAGAGCAGTTCTTC.

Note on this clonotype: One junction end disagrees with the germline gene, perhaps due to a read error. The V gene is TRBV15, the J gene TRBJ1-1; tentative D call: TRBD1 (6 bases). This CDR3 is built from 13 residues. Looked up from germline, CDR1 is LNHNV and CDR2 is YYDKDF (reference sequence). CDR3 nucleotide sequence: TGTGCCACCAGCAGTGGGGACAAATCCGAAGCTCTCTTT. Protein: CATSSGDKSEALF.

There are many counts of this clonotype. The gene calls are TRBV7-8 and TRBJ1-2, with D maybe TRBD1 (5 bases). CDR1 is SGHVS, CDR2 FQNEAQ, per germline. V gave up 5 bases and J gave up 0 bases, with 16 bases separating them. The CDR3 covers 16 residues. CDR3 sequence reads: CASSRNSDSANYGYTF. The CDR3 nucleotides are TGTGCCAGCAGCCGGAACTCTGACAGCGCTAACTATGGCTACACCTTC.

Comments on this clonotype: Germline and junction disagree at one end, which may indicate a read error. The CDR3 DNA reads as TGTGCCAGCAGCCGGGCCTCGCAAAACACCGGGGAGCCGTTTTTT. It is translated as CASSRASQNTGEPFF. This sequence joins TRBV6-1 and TRBJ2-2; possible D gene TRBD2, 5 bases. The CDR3 covers 15 residues. Germline CDR1 and CDR2: MNHNS and SASEGT.

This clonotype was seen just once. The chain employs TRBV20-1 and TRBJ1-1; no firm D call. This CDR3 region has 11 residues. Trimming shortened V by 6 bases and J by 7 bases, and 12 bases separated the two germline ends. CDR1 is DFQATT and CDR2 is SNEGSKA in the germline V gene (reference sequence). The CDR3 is CSASWGIEAFF. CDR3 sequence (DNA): TGCAGTGCATCCTGGGGAATTGAAGCTTTCTTT.

This CDR3 is CASLLGPYPEQYF. The CDR3 bases are TGTGCCAGTCTTTTGGGTCCCTACCCCGAGCAGTACTTC. The J gene is TRBJ2-7, the V gene TRBV2; no clear D gene. This CDR3 is built from 13 residues. V gave up 9 bases and J gave up 6 bases, with 18 bases separating them. Germline lookup yields CDR1 SNHLY and CDR2 FYNNEI. The whole variable domain, remainder taken from reference TRBV2 and TRBJ2-7, is EPEVTQTPSHQVTQMGQEVILRCVPISNHLYFYWYRQILGQKVEFLVSFYNNEISEKSEIFDDQFSVERPDGSNFTLKIRSTKLEDSAMYFCASLLGPYPEQYFGPGTRLTVT.

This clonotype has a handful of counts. In DNA form, the CDR3 reads TGTGCCAGCAGTTACTGGGCTAGCGGGGGGGCCTACAATGAGCAGTTCTTC. This gives the protein CASSYWASGGAYNEQFF. The chain links TRBV6-5 to TRBJ2-1; 12 bases are a match to TRBD2. The length of the CDR3 is 17 residues. After removal of 1 base from V and 2 bases from J, the junction contained 3 bases not matched to a gene. The germline V gene has CDR1 MNHEY and CDR2 SVGAGI.

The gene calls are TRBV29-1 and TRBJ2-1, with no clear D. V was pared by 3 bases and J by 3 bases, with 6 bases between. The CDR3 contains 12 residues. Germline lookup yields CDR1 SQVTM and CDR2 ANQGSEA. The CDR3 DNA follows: TGCAGCGTTGAGGGCGGCTACAATGAGCAGTTCTTC. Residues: CSVEGGYNEQFF.

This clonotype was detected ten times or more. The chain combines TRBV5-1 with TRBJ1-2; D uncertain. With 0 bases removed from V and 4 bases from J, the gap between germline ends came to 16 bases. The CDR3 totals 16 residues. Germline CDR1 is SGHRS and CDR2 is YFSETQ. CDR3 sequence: CASSLGLPGSSYGYTF. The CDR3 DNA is TGCGCCAGCAGCTTGGGGTTGCCGGGGTCGAGCTATGGCTACACCTTC.

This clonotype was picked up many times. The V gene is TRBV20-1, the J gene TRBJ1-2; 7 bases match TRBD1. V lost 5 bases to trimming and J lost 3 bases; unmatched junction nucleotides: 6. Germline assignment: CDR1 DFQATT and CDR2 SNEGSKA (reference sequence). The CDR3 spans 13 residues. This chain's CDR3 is CSAVNRGDYGYTF. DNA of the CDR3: TGCAGTGCTGTAAACAGGGGTGACTATGGCTACACCTTC.

CDR3 in amino acids: CAIRETGGVTKAFF. As DNA, the CDR3 is TGTGCCATCAGAGAAACAGGCGGGGTGACTAAAGCTTTCTTT. The V and J genes are TRBV10-3 and TRBJ1-1, with a tentative D call TRBD1 (5 bases). Trimming removed 6 bases at V and 9 bases at J, with 20 bases between. The CDR3 is 14 residues long. Germline CDR1 reads ENHRY; CDR2 reads SYGVKD.